These 32 T cell receptor beta chains were all obtained from the same sample, sequenced in a study of early T cells in non-severe SARS-CoV-2 infection. A single record per CDR3 protein comes from TCRdb applying MiXCR to the 5' RACE reads. This sample yields tens of thousands of distinct CDR3 sequences, of which 9.5% to 15% are seen a single time; nearly 4.5% belongs to the top ten. The material was whole blood, obtained at baseline. These TCRs come from an adult who was a healthcare worker with PCR-confirmed SARS-CoV-2 infection or an uninfected control (not recorded which).

Comment on this clonotype: It may be a read error: a sequence one base away is much more abundant. The chain carries TRBV20-1 and TRBJ1-1; the D gene is possibly TRBD1 (5 bases). In germline, CDR1 is DFQATT, CDR2 SNEGSKA (reference sequence). The CDR3 runs to 14 residues. The CDR3 region is CRAKRRQWNTEAFF. The CDR3 DNA reads as TGCAGAGCTAAGCGTAGACAGTGGAACACTGAAGCTTTCTTT.

The table lists this clonotype with a few counts. The chain combines TRBV3-1 with TRBJ2-3, with D hard to call. This CDR3 has 14 residues. Germline V lookup: CDR1 LGHDT, CDR2 YNNKEL (reference sequence). Trimming stripped 5 bases from V and 6 bases from J, with 15 bases between. This chain's CDR3 is CASSFRTVGDTQYF. The CDR3 coding sequence is TGTGCCAGCAGCTTTCGGACGGTGGGGGATACGCAGTATTTT.

This clonotype was counted at least ten times. The V call is TRBV2, the J call TRBJ1-6, with D hard to call. The CDR3 covers 14 residues. The germline V and J ends were trimmed by 1 base and 11 bases, with 12 bases remaining between them. The germline gives CDR1 SNHLY, CDR2 FYNNEI. CDR3 loop: CASSEEGPKAPLHF. In DNA, the CDR3 is TGTGCCAGCAGTGAAGAAGGCCCCAAGGCACCCCTCCACTTT.

The V call is TRBV19, the J call TRBJ1-5; unclear D gene. V lost 6 bases, J lost 1 base, and 7 bases lay in between. Germline assignment: CDR1 LNHDA and CDR2 SQIVND (reference sequence). The CDR3 totals 13 residues. CDR3: CASSTGSNQPQHF. CDR3 nucleotide sequence: TGTGCCAGTAGCACGGGGAGCAATCAGCCCCAGCATTTT.

This clonotype was seen repeatedly, ten times or more. The rearrangement joins TRBV7-8 to TRBJ1-3; D not resolved. Germline V gene data show CDR1 as SGHVS and CDR2 as FQNEAQ. This CDR3 comprises 15 residues. V was trimmed by 1 base and J by 3 bases, leaving 10 bases between them. The CDR3 sequence is CASSLVDKVGNTIYF. The DNA for the CDR3 is TGTGCCAGCAGCTTAGTAGATAAGGTTGGAAACACCATATATTTT.

This clonotype was counted at least ten times. The rearrangement links TRBV27 to TRBJ2-5; 8 positions match TRBD1. This CDR3 is built from 15 residues. V shed 7 bases and J 0 bases; nucleotides not matched to a gene: 7. CDR1 MNHEY and CDR2 SMNVEV come from the germline V gene (reference sequence). This chain's CDR3 is CASKPDRAYQETQYF. CDR3 bases: TGTGCCAGCAAACCGGACAGGGCGTACCAAGAGACCCAGTACTTC.

Ten or more counts support this clonotype. The genes are TRBV20-1 and TRBJ1-6; D is perhaps TRBD1 (5 bases). The germline gives CDR1 DFQATT, CDR2 SNEGSKA (reference sequence). V was cut by 1 base and J by 7 bases, with 11 bases left in between. The CDR3 totals 14 residues. CDR3 coding DNA: TGCAGTGCTAGAGGCTTCAGGGACAATTCACCCCTCCACTTT. Translated, it gives CSARGFRDNSPLHF.

This chain uses TRBV6-5 with TRBJ2-3; D is undetermined. V was cut by 2 bases and J by 4 bases, with 10 bases left in between. Per the germline V gene, CDR1 is MNHEY and CDR2 is SVGAGI. The CDR3 is 14 residues long. The CDR3 sequence: CASSYASRADTQYF. CDR3 coding DNA: TGTGCCAGCAGTTACGCCAGCCGGGCAGATACGCAGTATTTT.

This clonotype appeared many times. V and J are TRBV11-2 and TRBJ1-2; D might be TRBD1 (6 bases). V was cut by 2 bases and J by 8 bases, with 21 bases left in between. The CDR3 length is 16 residues. Germline V gene data show CDR1 as SGHAT and CDR2 as FQNNGV. CDR3 in amino acids: CASSLHPQGMAEGYTF. The CDR3 nucleotides read TGTGCCAGCAGCTTACATCCGCAGGGGATGGCGGAAGGCTACACCTTC.

This clonotype has a handful of counts. V gene TRBV7-6 combines with J gene TRBJ1-2; D remains unclear. The V gene's germline CDR1 is SGHVS and CDR2 FNYEAQ. The V and J ends lost 1 base and 6 bases respectively, with 21 bases between them. The CDR3 totals 17 residues. Here the CDR3 reads CASSLGAGRLGPNGYTF. In DNA, the CDR3 is TGTGCCAGCAGCTTAGGAGCAGGCAGGCTAGGGCCTAATGGCTACACCTTC.

In nucleotides, the CDR3 is TGCGCCAGCAGTGGGACTAGGAGTAATGAGCAGTTCTTC. Its translation: CASSGTRSNEQFF. V is TRBV10-2 and J is TRBJ2-1; 7 bases line up with TRBD2. The germline CDR1 and CDR2 sequences are WSHSY and SAAADI. The V and J ends lost 4 bases and 7 bases, in that order; junction bases with no gene match: 4. The CDR3 has 13 amino acids.

This clonotype turned up a few times. The DNA of the CDR3 is TGTGCCAGCAGTTTAGTAGGACAGGGAACCTATGGCTACACCTTC. This codes for CASSLVGQGTYGYTF. V is TRBV12-3 or TRBV12-4 and J is TRBJ1-2, with 8 bases aligning to TRBD1. There are 15 residues in the CDR3. The trim removed 1 base at V and 4 bases at J, leaving 5 bases unmatched.

The sample holds a few counts of this clonotype. This rearrangement joins TRBV19 to TRBJ2-6; no definite D call. The V end was cut by 9 bases, the J end by 1 base, with 7 bases between. Germline lookup yields CDR1 LNHDA and CDR2 SQIVND (reference sequence). The CDR3 sequence is 13 residues long. CDR3 DNA: TGTGCCAGCGCTAAATCTGGGGCCAACGTCCTGACTTTC. It is translated as CASAKSGANVLTF.

The chain has TRBV11-1 and TRBJ2-7; TRBD1 aligns across 7 bases. V shed 5 bases, J shed 2 bases, and the junction held 15 bases outside the gene matches. The CDR3 is 17 residues long. From germline, CDR1 is SGHAT and CDR2 FQDESV (reference sequence). CDR3 sequence reads: CASSGWTGQLNAYEQYF. The CDR3, as DNA: TGTGCCAGCAGCGGATGGACAGGCCAACTAAATGCCTACGAGCAGTACTTC.

This rearrangement joins TRBV12-3 or TRBV12-4 to TRBJ2-1; D ambiguous. The V end was cut by 7 bases, the J end by 7 bases, with 14 bases between. The CDR3 has 13 amino acids. The CDR3 reads CASTLTRANEQFF. The DNA of the CDR3 is TGTGCCAGCACCCTGACTCGCGCTAATGAGCAGTTCTTC.

This rearrangement joins TRBV24-1 to TRBJ2-2; D is tentatively TRBD1 or TRBD2 (7 bases each). CDR3 length: 15 amino acids. Germline V lookup: CDR1 KGHDR, CDR2 SFDVKD. The V end was cut by 9 bases, the J end by 3 bases, with 16 bases between. CDR3 nucleotide sequence: TGTGCCACCCAAGAACAGGGGAGGGACACCGGGGAGCTGTTTTTT. This gives the protein CATQEQGRDTGELFF.

This clonotype appeared a few times. The chain links TRBV19 to TRBJ2-7, with 9 bases that match TRBD2. The CDR3 loop spans 14 amino acids. The V gene end was trimmed by 4 bases and the J gene end by 5 bases; junction bases not matched to a gene: 6. Germline CDR1 is LNHDA and CDR2 is SQIVND (reference sequence). CDR3 in amino acids: CASSSGRAFNEQYF. The CDR3, as DNA: TGTGCCAGTAGTAGCGGGAGGGCCTTCAACGAGCAGTACTTC.

This clonotype has just a few counts. The gene calls are TRBV5-1 and TRBJ2-1; perhaps TRBD2 as D (5 bases). The V end was cut by 0 bases, the J end by 6 bases, with 7 bases between. CDR3 length equals 13 residues. CDR1 SGHRS and CDR2 YFSETQ come from the germline V gene. CDR3 region: CASSLGLINEQFF. CDR3 sequence (DNA): TGCGCCAGCAGCTTGGGACTAATCAATGAGCAGTTCTTC.

This clonotype was seen only a few times. V gene TRBV20-1 combines with J gene TRBJ2-3; D may be TRBD1 (5 bases). The V end lost 5 bases, the J end lost 5 bases, and 17 bases lay between the germline ends. CDR3 length: 14 residues. Germline CDR1 DFQATT, CDR2 SNEGSKA (reference sequence). The CDR3 bases are TGCAGTGCTCCCCCCCTAGGGGCATTAGATACGCAGTATTTT. Protein product: CSAPPLGALDTQYF.

The chain joins TRBV7-9 to TRBJ2-3, with 13 bases identical to TRBD2. This CDR3 has 17 residues. The germline V gene has CDR1 SEHNR and CDR2 FQNEAQ (reference sequence). Trimming took 5 bases from V and 2 from J; bases not matched to a gene: 7. The CDR3 DNA sequence: TGTGCCAGCAGCGGTAGACTAGCGGGAGGCTCCACAGATACGCAGTATTTT. This codes for CASSGRLAGGSTDTQYF.

This chain links TRBV5-1 with TRBJ2-1; TRBD2 agrees at 7 bases. V dropped 2 bases and J dropped 3; count of bases not matched to a gene: 5. Germline assignment: CDR1 SGHRS and CDR2 YFSETQ. The CDR3 runs 15 residues. CDR3 sequence (DNA): TGCGCCAGCAGCTTTCCCTCGGGGGGCTACAATGAGCAGTTCTTC. As protein: CASSFPSGGYNEQFF.

This clonotype was seen at least ten times. This chain joins TRBV20-1 and TRBJ2-7; 10 bases are a match to TRBD2. The CDR3 loop spans 14 amino acids. Germline V lookup: CDR1 DFQATT, CDR2 SNEGSKA (reference sequence). The ends lost 5 bases at V and 5 bases at J; junction bases unmatched: 9. The CDR3 DNA follows: TGCAGTGCTCCCGATAGCGGGAGGACTCACGAGCAGTACTTC. Its translation: CSAPDSGRTHEQYF.

The chain carries TRBV14 and TRBJ2-2; D is ambiguous. Germline V lookup: CDR1 SGHDN, CDR2 FVKESK. This CDR3 is 16 amino acids long. The V end was cut by 1 base, the J end by 2 bases, with 11 bases between. The CDR3 sequence: CASSQVGLYNTGELFF. The CDR3, as DNA: TGTGCCAGCAGCCAAGTGGGCCTATATAACACCGGGGAGCTGTTTTTT.

This clonotype was seen only a few times. The CDR3 region is CASSSPRGSSYEQYF. The CDR3 bases are TGTGCCAGCAGCTCCCCGAGAGGATCGTCCTACGAGCAGTACTTC. The chain joins TRBV11-2 to TRBJ2-7, with unresolved D. This CDR3 spans 15 amino acids. The germline gives CDR1 SGHAT, CDR2 FQNNGV. With 4 bases removed from V and 1 base from J, the gap between germline ends came to 14 bases.

This clonotype was observed a handful of times. The gene calls are TRBV11-2 and TRBJ2-7, with TRBD2 matching over 9 bases. The junction had 3 bases not matched to a gene; V was cut back by 2 bases and J by 1 base. The CDR3 consists of 15 residues. The germline V gene has CDR1 SGHAT and CDR2 FQNNGV. As DNA, the CDR3 is TGTGCCAGCAGCTTAAGCGGGAGGAGGTCCTACGAGCAGTACTTC. Amino acids: CASSLSGRRSYEQYF.

This clonotype was counted between two and nine times. V is TRBV5-4 and J is TRBJ2-3; D may be TRBD2 (6 bases). V was pared by 3 bases and J by 3 bases, with 17 bases between. The CDR3 sequence is 16 residues long. Per germline, CDR1 SGHNT and CDR2 YYREEE (reference sequence). As DNA, the CDR3 is TGTGCCAGCAGCTCCTTGAGGCCCAGCGGGACAGATACGCAGTATTTT. Amino acids: CASSSLRPSGTDTQYF.

Many counts were recorded for this clonotype. This rearrangement joins TRBV5-5 to TRBJ2-5; D might be TRBD1 or TRBD2, each matching 5 bases. The CDR3 length is 15 residues. The V gene's germline CDR1 is SGHKS and CDR2 YYEKEE (reference sequence). V was trimmed by 0 bases and J by 1 base, leaving 10 bases between them. The CDR3 region has the DNA TGTGCCAGCAGCTTGGACGGGGCGAGCCAAGAGACCCAGTACTTC. Its protein is CASSLDGASQETQYF.

This clonotype occurred a few times. The V call is TRBV6-2 or TRBV6-3, the J call TRBJ2-7, with 10 bases fitting TRBD2. The CDR3 is made up of 15 amino acids. Germline V gives CDR1 MNHEY, CDR2 SVGEGT. Trimming took 2 bases from V and 2 from J; bases not matched to a gene: 3. CDR3 nucleotides: TGTGCCAGCAGTTACAAACTAGCGGGGACCTACGAGCAGTACTTC. This sequence encodes CASSYKLAGTYEQYF.

This clonotype has just a few counts. The V gene is TRBV18, the J gene TRBJ1-1; TRBD1 aligns across 8 bases. The germline CDR1 and CDR2 sequences are KGHSH and LQKENI. The CDR3 runs 17 residues. V was clipped by 0 bases and J by 0 bases; unmatched bases: 6. The CDR3 DNA follows: TGTGCCAGCTCACCACCCACAGGGGGACTAATGAACACTGAAGCTTTCTTT. Its protein is CASSPPTGGLMNTEAFF. Supplemented by reference TRBV18 and TRBJ1-1, the full variable domain reads NAGVMQNPRHLVRRRGQEARLRCSPMKGHSHVYWYRQLPEEGLKFMVYLQKENIIDESGMPKERFSAEFPKEGPSILRIQQVVRGDSAAYFCASSPPTGGLMNTEAFFGQGTRLTVV.

This clonotype was seen a handful of times. The rearrangement links TRBV7-8 to TRBJ2-1; D may match TRBD1 or TRBD2 (5 bases each). The V gene's germline CDR1 is SGHVS and CDR2 FQNEAQ. V was pared by 5 bases and J by 8 bases, with 16 bases between. This CDR3 is 14 amino acids long. The CDR3 DNA follows: TGTGCCAGCAGCCACCGGGACCCCCAGGATGAGCAGTTCTTC. Translated: CASSHRDPQDEQFF.

J is TRBJ2-7 and V is TRBV6-5, with D possibly being TRBD2 (7 bases). CDR1 and CDR2 from the germline V gene are MNHEY and SVGAGI. Trimming shortened V by 6 bases and J by 4 bases, and 22 bases separated the two germline ends. This CDR3 comprises 16 residues. The CDR3 nucleotides read TGTGCCAGCAGCTCTCGTAGGCGGGGGCGCGTTTACGAGCAGTACTTC. As protein: CASSSRRRGRVYEQYF.

The chain uses TRBV11-2 and TRBJ2-7; D remains ambiguous. In germline, CDR1 is SGHAT, CDR2 FQNNGV. The CDR3 is made up of 11 amino acids. V shed 8 bases and J shed 4 bases, with 9 bases lying between them. For the CDR3, the DNA is TGTGCCAGCGGTAGAGCTTACGAGCAGTACTTC. It is translated as CASGRAYEQYF.